Shown below are 10 T cell receptor beta chains from a single sample sequenced in a study of blood T cell repertoires in COVID-19. TCRdb's copy holds only in-frame clones and misses some; the assay was immunoSEQ multiplex PCR. Altogether 250,000 to 300,000 clones are present, 80% to 95% being singletons, with the ten largest covering 1.1%. Sequencing was carried out using PBMCs or T cells enriched from blood (not recorded which). These TCRs come from a woman aged 30 to 39 who had recovered from COVID-19.

The V gene is TRBV6-2 or TRBV6-3, the J gene TRBJ1-2; TRBD1 matches 8 bases. This CDR3 comprises 13 residues. Trimming removed 5 bases from V and 6 bases from J; junction bases left unmatched: 5. CDR1 MNHEY and CDR2 SVGEGT come from the germline V gene. The CDR3 sequence is CASSNDRGDGYTF. In DNA form, the CDR3 reads TGTGCCAGCAGTAACGACAGGGGTGATGGCTACACCTTC.

This chain links TRBV20-1 with TRBJ1-1; possibly TRBD1 for D (6 bases). Trimming shortened V by 4 bases and J by 4 bases, and 7 bases separated the two germline ends. The CDR3 covers 11 residues. The germline V gene encodes CDR1 DFQATT and CDR2 SNEGSKA (reference sequence). This chain's CDR3 is CSATGATEAFF. In DNA form, the CDR3 reads TGCAGTGCTACAGGGGCCACTGAAGCTTTCTTT.

This clone appeared a single time. The CDR3 DNA sequence: TGTGCCAGCAGTTACCGACCAGACAGGGCAATGTACTTC. Translation: CASSYRPDRAMYF. The rearrangement uses TRBV6-5 and TRBJ2-7; 7 nucleotides match TRBD1. The trim removed 2 bases at V and 12 bases at J, leaving 10 bases unmatched. The CDR3 loop spans 13 amino acids. Per germline, CDR1 MNHEY and CDR2 SVGAGI.

This chain joins TRBV5-6 and TRBJ1-1; TRBD1 matches at 11 bases. Germline-derived CDR1 and CDR2 are SGHDT and YYEEEE. V lost 4 bases and J lost 7; bases outside the gene matches: 6. This CDR3 is 14 amino acids long. This chain's CDR3 is CASSLGQGAGEAFF. CDR3 in DNA: TGTGCCAGCAGCCTAGGACAGGGGGCAGGTGAAGCTTTCTTT.

The rearrangement links TRBV5-1 to TRBJ2-7; unclear D gene. This CDR3 comprises 14 residues. V was pared by 1 base and J by 2 bases, with 10 bases between. Germline V gives CDR1 SGHRS, CDR2 YFSETQ. CDR3 DNA: TGCGCCAGCAGCTTGTTCCAGGAACCCTACGAGCAGTACTTC. Translation: CASSLFQEPYEQYF.

This chain joins TRBV12-3 or TRBV12-4 and TRBJ2-3; D gene ambiguous. Trimming removed 3 bases at V and 10 bases at J, with 8 bases between. The CDR3 is 11 amino acids. DNA of the CDR3: TGTGCCAGCAGTTTTAATGAGGCGCAGTATTTT. This sequence encodes CASSFNEAQYF.

The chain recombines TRBV2 with TRBJ1-1; TRBD1 aligns across 9 bases. V shed 5 bases and J 4 bases; nucleotides not matched to a gene: 5. CDR3 length equals 14 residues. Germline-derived CDR1 and CDR2 are SNHLY and FYNNEI. The CDR3 spells CASSPTDRGTEAFF. CDR3 DNA: TGTGCCAGCAGTCCCACGGACAGGGGCACTGAAGCTTTCTTT. Using reference TRBV2 and TRBJ1-1 for the parts outside the CDR3, the full variable domain is EPEVTQTPSHQVTQMGQEVILRCVPISNHLYFYWYRQILGQKVEFLVSFYNNEISEKSEIFDDQFSVERPDGSNFTLKIRSTKLEDSAMYFCASSPTDRGTEAFFGQGTRLTVV.

The chain combines TRBV6-2 or TRBV6-3 with TRBJ2-7; TRBD1 matches 7 bases. Germline trimming cut 0 bases from V and 5 bases from J; bases unmatched to any gene: 4. Germline CDR1 and CDR2: MNHEY and SVGEGT. The CDR3 contains 14 residues. The CDR3 nucleotides are TGTGCCAGCAGTTACTCCAGCACAGGGGACGAGCAGTACTTC. As protein: CASSYSSTGDEQYF.

V usage is TRBV7-2 and J usage is TRBJ2-5, with D possibly TRBD1 on 5 matching bases. The CDR3 is 14 residues long. Germline values: CDR1 SGHTA, CDR2 FQGNSA. V lost 4 bases and J lost 0, with 9 bases in between. Here the CDR3 DNA reads TGTGCCAGCAGCTCGGACAATTACCAAGAGACCCAGTACTTC. Translated: CASSSDNYQETQYF. Looking up the rest from reference TRBV7-2 and TRBJ2-5 gives the full variable domain: GAGVSQSPSNKVTEKGKDVELRCDPISGHTALYWYRQSLGQGLEFLIYFQGNSAPDKSGLPSDRFSAERTGGSVSTLTIQRTQQEDSAVYLCASSSDNYQETQYFGPGTRLLVL.

The chain has TRBV7-9 and TRBJ2-1, with TRBD2 matching over 9 bases. Germline loops: CDR1 SEHNR, CDR2 FQNEAQ (reference sequence). The CDR3 consists of 15 residues. Trimming took 7 bases from V and 2 from J; bases not matched to a gene: 6. CDR3 sequence reads: CASTVTSGTYNEQFF. CDR3 DNA: TGTGCCAGCACCGTGACTAGCGGTACCTACAATGAGCAGTTCTTC.